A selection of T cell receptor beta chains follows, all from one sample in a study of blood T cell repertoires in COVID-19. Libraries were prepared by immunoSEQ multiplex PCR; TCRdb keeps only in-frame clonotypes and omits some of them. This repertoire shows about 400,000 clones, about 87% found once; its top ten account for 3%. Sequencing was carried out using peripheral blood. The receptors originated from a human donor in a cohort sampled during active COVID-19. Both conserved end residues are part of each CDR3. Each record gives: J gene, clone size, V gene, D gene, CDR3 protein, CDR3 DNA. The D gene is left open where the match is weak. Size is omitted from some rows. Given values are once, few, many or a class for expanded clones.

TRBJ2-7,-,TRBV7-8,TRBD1,CASSLGQGFYEQYF,TGTGCCAGCAGCTTGGGACAGGGGTTTTACGAGCAGTACTTC
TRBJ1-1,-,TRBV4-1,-,CASSHPRSGTNTEAFF,TGCGCCAGCAGCCATCCCAGGTCGGGAACGAACACTGAAGCTTTCTTT
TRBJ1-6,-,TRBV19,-,CASSIGSSSPLHF,TGTGCCAGTAGTATTGGAAGTAGCTCACCCCTCCACTTT
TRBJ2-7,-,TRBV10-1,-,CATDSDSYEQYF,TGCGCCACCGACAGTGACTCCTACGAGCAGTACTTC
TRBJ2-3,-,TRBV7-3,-,CASSPYPTDTQYF,TGTGCCAGCAGCCCCTACCCCACGGATACGCAGTATTTT
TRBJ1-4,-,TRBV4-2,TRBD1,CASSQEGGRTGDEKLFF,TGTGCCAGCAGCCAAGAAGGCGGCAGGACAGGGGACGAAAAACTGTTTTTT
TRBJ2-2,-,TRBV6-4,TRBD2,CASSPSGGDANTGELFF,TGTGCCAGCAGTCCTAGCGGGGGGGATGCGAACACCGGGGAGCTGTTTTTT
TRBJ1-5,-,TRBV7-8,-,CASSFGGAGNQPQHF,TGTGCCAGCAGCTTTGGAGGAGCCGGCAATCAGCCCCAGCATTTT
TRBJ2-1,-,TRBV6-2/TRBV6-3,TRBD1,CASSSTDRDNEQFF,TGTGCCAGCAGTTCCACGGACAGGGACAATGAGCAGTTCTTC
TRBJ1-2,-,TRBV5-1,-,CASSLESGLLGGYTF,TGCGCCAGCAGCTTGGAATCAGGGCTCCTCGGAGGCTACACCTTC
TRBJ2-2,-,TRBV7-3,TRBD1,CASSFTGAGGELFF,TGTGCCAGCAGCTTTACAGGGGCGGGCGGGGAGCTGTTTTTT
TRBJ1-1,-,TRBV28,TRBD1,CASSRGTGRGTEAFF,TGTGCCAGCAGCAGAGGGACAGGGAGGGGCACTGAAGCTTTCTTT
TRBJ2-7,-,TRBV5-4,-,CASSLSSAPTYEQYF,TGTGCCAGCAGCTTGTCCAGCGCCCCGACCTACGAGCAGTACTTC
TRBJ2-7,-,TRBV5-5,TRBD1,CASSVQGAGTYEQYF,TGTGCCAGCAGCGTGCAGGGGGCTGGTACCTACGAGCAGTACTTC
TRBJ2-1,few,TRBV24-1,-,CATSANRGSTDEQFF,TGTGCCACCAGCGCAAATCGGGGGTCCACGGATGAGCAGTTCTTC
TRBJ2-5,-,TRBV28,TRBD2,CASSLGLAVATQYF,TGTGCCAGCAGTTTAGGGCTAGCGGTAGCGACCCAGTACTTC
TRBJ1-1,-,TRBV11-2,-,CASSSGITEAFF,TGTGCCAGCAGCTCCGGTATCACTGAAGCTTTCTTT
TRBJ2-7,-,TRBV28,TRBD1,CASSTPGQEPYEQYF,TGTGCCAGCAGTACGCCGGGACAGGAGCCCTACGAGCAGTACTTC
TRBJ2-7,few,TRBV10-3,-,CATRSGYEQYF,TGTGCAACCCGGTCGGGCTACGAGCAGTACTTC
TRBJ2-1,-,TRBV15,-,CATSRVFGSGEQFF,TGTGCCACCAGCAGAGTGTTTGGATCGGGTGAGCAGTTCTTC
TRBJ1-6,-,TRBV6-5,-,CASSYGTPRGSPLHF,TGTGCCAGCAGTTACGGGACTCCGCGCGGGTCACCCCTCCACTTT
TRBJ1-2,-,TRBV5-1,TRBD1,CASSLGGTENYGYTF,TGCGCCAGCAGCTTGGGAGGGACAGAGAACTATGGCTACACCTTC
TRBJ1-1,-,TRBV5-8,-,CASSPLRLARETEAFF,TGTGCCAGCAGCCCCCTCCGCCTTGCCCGGGAGACTGAAGCTTTCTTT
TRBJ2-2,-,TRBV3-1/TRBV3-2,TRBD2,CASGPRGSGRSGELFF,TGTGCCAGCGGGCCCAGGGGTAGCGGGAGGTCCGGGGAGCTGTTTTTT
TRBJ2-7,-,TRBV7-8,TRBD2,CASSLEWGLGASYEQYF,TGTGCCAGCAGCTTAGAATGGGGACTAGGGGCCTCCTACGAGCAGTACTTC
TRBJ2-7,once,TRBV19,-,CASRSGQNVYEQYF,TGTGCCAGTAGGTCTGGACAGAACGTCTACGAGCAGTACTTC
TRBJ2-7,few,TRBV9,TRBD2,CASSPEGGTYEQYF,TGTGCCAGCAGCCCGGAGGGAGGGACCTACGAGCAGTACTTC
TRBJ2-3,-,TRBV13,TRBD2,CASSLPSGPPQYF,TGTGCCAGCAGCTTACCTAGCGGGCCACCGCAGTATTTT
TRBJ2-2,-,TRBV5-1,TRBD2,CASSFLGTRGTGELFF,TGCGCCAGCAGCTTCCTCGGGACTAGGGGCACCGGGGAGCTGTTTTTT
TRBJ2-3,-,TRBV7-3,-,CASSRDQADTQYF,TGTGCCAGCAGTCGTGACCAGGCAGATACGCAGTATTTT
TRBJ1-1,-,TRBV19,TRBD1,CASSIRGQGGTEAFF,TGTGCCAGTAGTATCAGGGGGCAAGGGGGCACTGAAGCTTTCTTT
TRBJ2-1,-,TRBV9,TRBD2,CASSPGTSGSHEQFF,TGTGCCAGCAGCCCCGGGACTAGCGGGAGTCATGAGCAGTTCTTC
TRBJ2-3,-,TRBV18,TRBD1,CASSPGQSTDTQYF,TGTGCCAGCTCCCCGGGACAGAGCACAGATACGCAGTATTTT
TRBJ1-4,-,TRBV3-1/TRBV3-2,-,CASSPPGPEREKLFF,TGTGCCAGCAGCCCCCCCGGCCCCGAGAGGGAAAAACTGTTTTTT
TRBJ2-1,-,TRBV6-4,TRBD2,CASSDVAGAYNEQFF,TGTGCCAGCAGTGACGTAGCGGGAGCCTACAATGAGCAGTTCTTC
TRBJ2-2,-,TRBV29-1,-,CSVDTGTTGELFF,TGCAGCGTTGATACAGGGACCACCGGGGAGCTGTTTTTT
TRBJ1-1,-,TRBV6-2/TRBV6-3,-,CASSRTVNTEAFF,TGTGCCAGCAGCAGAACAGTGAACACTGAAGCTTTCTTT
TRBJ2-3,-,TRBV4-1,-,CASSQDQGVSTDTQYF,TGCGCCAGCAGCCAAGATCAAGGGGTGAGCACAGATACGCAGTATTTT
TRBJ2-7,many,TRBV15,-,CATSKHGPQVYEQYF,TGTGCCACCAGCAAGCATGGGCCCCAAGTCTACGAGCAGTACTTC
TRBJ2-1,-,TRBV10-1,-,CASSEVGLLSYNEQFF,TGCGCCAGCAGTGAGGTGGGCTTACTGTCCTACAATGAGCAGTTCTTC
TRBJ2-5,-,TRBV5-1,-,CASSLTPWATQYF,TGCGCCAGCAGCTTGACCCCCTGGGCGACCCAGTACTTC
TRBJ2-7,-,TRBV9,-,CASSPRVGAYEQYF,TGTGCCAGCAGCCCCAGGGTTGGGGCCTACGAGCAGTACTTC
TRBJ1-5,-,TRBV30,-,CAWTQGDQPQHF,TGTGCCTGGACCCAAGGGGATCAGCCCCAGCATTTT
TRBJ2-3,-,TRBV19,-,CASSSWQYRVDTQYF,TGTGCCAGTAGCTCCTGGCAGTATCGGGTAGATACGCAGTATTTT
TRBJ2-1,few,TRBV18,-,CASSAGTHNEQFF,TGTGCCAGCTCAGCGGGAACTCACAATGAGCAGTTCTTC
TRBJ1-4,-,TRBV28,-,CASSRDVRVGEKLFF,TGTGCCAGCAGCCGTGACGTCAGGGTGGGGGAAAAACTGTTTTTT
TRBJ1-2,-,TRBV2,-,CASKGGGMLVSPDHGYTF,TGTGCCAGCAAGGGGGGGGGAATGCTAGTCTCTCCAGACCATGGCTACACCTTC
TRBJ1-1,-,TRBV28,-,CASPTYRLLNTEAFF,TGTGCCAGTCCAACCTACAGGCTCCTGAACACTGAAGCTTTCTTT
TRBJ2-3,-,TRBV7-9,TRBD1,CASSPTGGPTDTQYF,TGTGCCAGCAGCCCTACAGGGGGCCCCACAGATACGCAGTATTTT
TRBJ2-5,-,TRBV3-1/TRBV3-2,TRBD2,CASSVGTSGSVETQYF,TGTGCCAGCAGCGTTGGAACTAGCGGGAGTGTTGAGACCCAGTACTTC
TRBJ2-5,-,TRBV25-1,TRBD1,CATHRQGGEETQYF,TGTGCCACCCATCGACAGGGTGGAGAAGAGACCCAGTACTTC
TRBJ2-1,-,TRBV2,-,CASSRQGRGKATINEQFF,TGTGCCAGCAGTCGCCAGGGTCGCGGCAAGGCGACGATCAATGAGCAGTTCTTC
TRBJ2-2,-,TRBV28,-,CASRPIRDTGELFF,TGTGCCAGCAGGCCCATCCGGGACACCGGGGAGCTGTTTTTT
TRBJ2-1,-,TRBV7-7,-,CASSLDGGASPNEQFF,TGTGCTAGCAGCTTAGATGGAGGGGCTTCTCCCAATGAGCAGTTCTTC
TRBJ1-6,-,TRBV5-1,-,CASSLARDTYNSPLHF,TGCGCCAGCAGCTTGGCCCGGGACACGTATAATTCACCCCTCCACTTT